These 32 T cell receptor beta chains came from one sample sequenced in a study of cytomegalovirus exposure and HLA in healthy donors. In the PCR, 60 Vbeta and 13 Jbeta primers were used. Sequencing used immunoSEQ multiplex PCR; TCRdb keeps in-frame clones, though not all of them. The repertoire holds approximately 140,000 clones, with 79% as singletons. The sequenced sample was PBMCs. These receptor sequences come from a man younger than 30 in good health and CMV-seronegative.

About this clone: Mismatch with germline at one junction end may stem from a read error. The J gene is TRBJ1-2, the V gene TRBV19; D is unclear. CDR1 is LNHDA, CDR2 SQIVND, per germline (reference sequence). The CDR3 is made up of 12 amino acids. The CDR3 bases are TGTGCCAGTGGTATCAGGCCTTCTGGCTACACCTTC. Translation: CASGIRPSGYTF.

This clone was observed a few times. This rearrangement joins TRBV2 to TRBJ2-7, with TRBD2 identical over 7 bases. The germline V gene encodes CDR1 SNHLY and CDR2 FYNNEI. The CDR3 is 13 residues long. With V trimmed by 7 bases and J by 0 bases, 3 bases remained unmatched. The CDR3: CASTGDYSYEQYF. In nucleotides, the CDR3 is TGTGCCAGCACCGGGGACTACTCCTACGAGCAGTACTTC.

This rearrangement joins TRBV15 to TRBJ1-1; D possibly corresponds to TRBD1 (6 bases). There are 13 residues in the CDR3. Trimming pared 8 bases from V and 10 bases from J, leaving 20 bases between. Germline V gene data show CDR1 as LNHNV and CDR2 as YYDKDF (reference sequence). The CDR3 here is CATGLPGVPGAFF. The CDR3 coding sequence is TGTGCCACCGGCCTCCCAGGGGTACCGGGAGCTTTCTTT.

J is TRBJ1-6 and V is TRBV2, with 7 bases matching TRBD1. Germline CDR1 SNHLY, CDR2 FYNNEI. The CDR3 runs to 15 residues. The ends lost 6 bases at V and 5 bases at J; junction bases unmatched: 7. The CDR3 loop is CASSADRADNSPLHF. Here the CDR3 DNA reads TGTGCCAGCAGCGCAGACAGGGCCGATAATTCACCCCTCCACTTT.

The gene calls are TRBV2 and TRBJ2-1; 10 bases are a match to TRBD1. Germline V lookup: CDR1 SNHLY, CDR2 FYNNEI. The trim removed 5 bases at V and 6 bases at J, leaving 10 bases unmatched. This CDR3 has 16 amino acids. The chain's CDR3 is CASSLRDRGFSNEQFF. CDR3 DNA: TGTGCCAGCAGTCTCCGGGACAGGGGTTTCTCCAATGAGCAGTTCTTC.

V and J are TRBV13 and TRBJ2-1; D remains ambiguous. Germline V lookup: CDR1 PRHDT, CDR2 FYEKMQ (reference sequence). The CDR3 loop spans 16 amino acids. V was cut by 3 bases and J by 0 bases, with 12 bases left in between. The CDR3 DNA sequence: TGTGCCAGCAGCTTGTCTGCCCCCAGCTCCTACAATGAGCAGTTCTTC. It encodes CASSLSAPSSYNEQFF.

The rearrangement links TRBV6-6 to TRBJ1-5; tentatively, D is TRBD1 (6 bases). The CDR3 extends over 14 amino acids. The ends were cut back, 2 bases at V and 4 bases at J, with 9 bases in the middle. Germline V gives CDR1 MNHNY, CDR2 SVGAGI (reference sequence). CDR3 bases: TGTGCCAGCAGTTACGGACAGAAAAATCAGCCCCAGCATTTT. Translated: CASSYGQKNQPQHF.

This clone was counted a few times. The chain combines TRBV29-1 with TRBJ2-1; tentative D call: TRBD1 (7 bases). The CDR3 covers 15 residues. The germline CDR1 and CDR2 sequences are SQVTM and ANQGSEA. Trimming took off 6 bases at V and 4 bases at J, with 19 bases between the two ends. The chain's CDR3 is CSVNRGGSDYNEQFF. In DNA form, the CDR3 reads TGCAGCGTCAACAGGGGAGGAAGCGATTACAATGAGCAGTTCTTC.

The rearrangement uses TRBV18 and TRBJ2-2; possibly TRBD1 for D (6 bases). CDR1 KGHSH and CDR2 LQKENI come from the germline V gene. Between the trimmed V and J ends, which lost 6 bases and 7 bases, there was a span of 12 bases. The CDR3 runs 13 residues. CDR3 coding DNA: TGTGCCAGCTCGCGAACAGGGAGCGGGGAGCTGTTTTTT. This codes for CASSRTGSGELFF.

This sequence joins TRBV7-9 and TRBJ1-1; tentatively, D is TRBD1 (5 bases). The CDR3 length is 13 residues. Germline values: CDR1 SEHNR, CDR2 FQNEAQ (reference sequence). V lost 7 bases, J lost 7 bases, and 16 bases lay in between. The CDR3 sequence: CASTTRGVSEAFF. The DNA for the CDR3 is TGTGCCAGCACCACAAGGGGCGTGAGTGAAGCTTTCTTT.

The chain is built from TRBV30 and TRBJ2-1; D remains unclear. The ends were cut back, 3 bases at V and 12 bases at J, with 15 bases in the middle. The CDR3 is 12 residues long. Germline CDR1 GTSNPN, CDR2 SVGIG (reference sequence). The CDR3 DNA is TGTGCCTGGAGCCTGTCCCAAACTGGGCAGTTCTTC. Amino acids: CAWSLSQTGQFF.

The sample holds a few counts of this clone. The chain joins TRBV6-1 to TRBJ1-6; 8 nucleotides agree with TRBD1. This CDR3 comprises 15 residues. Germline CDR1 and CDR2: MNHNS and SASEGT. With V trimmed by 4 bases and J by 7 bases, 6 bases remained unmatched. Here the CDR3 reads CASSGLTGENSPLHF. The CDR3 DNA follows: TGTGCCAGCAGTGGGTTGACAGGGGAAAATTCACCCCTCCACTTT.

The V gene is TRBV7-9, the J gene TRBJ1-2; D is unresolved. The CDR3 sequence is 11 residues long. CDR1 is SEHNR, CDR2 FQNEAQ, per germline (reference sequence). Trimming took 5 bases from V and 5 from J, leaving 6 bases between them. The CDR3 nucleotides are TGTGCCAGCAGCCCCTTATATGGCTACACCTTC. Protein product: CASSPLYGYTF.

The rearrangement uses TRBV11-2 and TRBJ2-7; D is perhaps TRBD1 (5 bases). The CDR3 spans 14 residues. Deletions cut 5 bases from V and 7 bases from J, with 18 bases between. Germline V gene data show CDR1 as SGHAT and CDR2 as FQNNGV. This CDR3 is CASSRPGLVREQYF. DNA of the CDR3: TGTGCCAGCAGCCGCCCAGGGTTAGTTCGAGAGCAGTACTTC.

V usage is TRBV30 and J usage is TRBJ1-2; D gene unclear. CDR3 length: 12 residues. V gave up 0 bases and J gave up 10 bases, with 12 bases separating them. Germline values: CDR1 GTSNPN, CDR2 SVGIG (reference sequence). In DNA form, the CDR3 reads TGTGCCTGGAGTGTTGGATACGGGGACTACACCTTC. It codes for CAWSVGYGDYTF.

The chain combines TRBV7-9 with TRBJ2-7; 7 positions match TRBD1. Germline trimming cut 1 base from V and 1 base from J; bases unmatched to any gene: 4. Germline CDR1 reads SEHNR; CDR2 reads FQNEAQ (reference sequence). The CDR3 runs 15 residues. DNA for the CDR3: TGTGCCAGCAGCTTAGGGCCAGGGGGTTCCTACGAGCAGTACTTC. Protein product: CASSLGPGGSYEQYF.

The CDR3 loop is CAWSEGSGEGETQYF. CDR3 DNA: TGTGCCTGGAGTGAGGGGAGCGGGGAGGGAGAGACCCAGTACTTC. J is TRBJ2-5 and V is TRBV30, with 7 bases fitting TRBD2. Germline V gene lookup returns CDR1 GTSNPN and CDR2 SVGIG (reference sequence). The V segment lost 1 base and the J segment 4 bases; nucleotides outside the gene matches: 9. The CDR3 is 15 amino acids.

The gene calls are TRBV5-4 and TRBJ2-2, with D perhaps matching TRBD2 (6 bases). The CDR3 runs 14 residues. Germline V CDR1 and CDR2: SGHNT, YYREEE (reference sequence). The V end lost 6 bases, the J end lost 5 bases, and 14 bases lay between the germline ends. CDR3 nucleotide sequence: TGTGCCAGCAACAGCGGGCGGGAAACCGGGGAGCTGTTTTTT. Translating it yields CASNSGRETGELFF.

The V call is TRBV19, the J call TRBJ2-3; 8 bases align to TRBD2. V dropped 4 bases and J dropped 2; count of bases not matched to a gene: 8. The germline gives CDR1 LNHDA, CDR2 SQIVND (reference sequence). This CDR3 region has 16 residues. DNA of the CDR3: TGTGCCAGTAGTACCGTAGCGGGGTCGGTCACAGATACGCAGTATTTT. Translated, it gives CASSTVAGSVTDTQYF.

This chain uses TRBV7-2 with TRBJ1-4, with D hard to call. V gave up 4 bases and J gave up 0 bases, with 12 bases separating them. CDR1 and CDR2 from the germline V gene are SGHTA and FQGNSA. The CDR3 extends over 16 amino acids. In DNA form, the CDR3 reads TGTGCCAGCAGCTACCTAAGCGGAGCAACTAATGAAAAACTGTTTTTT. It encodes CASSYLSGATNEKLFF. Full variable domain (missing parts from reference TRBV7-2 and TRBJ1-4): GAGVSQSPSNKVTEKGKDVELRCDPISGHTALYWYRQSLGQGLEFLIYFQGNSAPDKSGLPSDRFSAERTGGSVSTLTIQRTQQEDSAVYLCASSYLSGATNEKLFFGSGTQLSVL.

The genes are TRBV30 and TRBJ1-1; D unclear. Deletions cut 1 base from V and 1 base from J, with 7 bases between. Germline CDR1 and CDR2: GTSNPN and SVGIG (reference sequence). The CDR3 totals 13 residues. The CDR3 region has the DNA TGTGCCTGGAGTGCAGTCCAGAACACTGAAGCTTTCTTT. It is translated as CAWSAVQNTEAFF. The variable domain in full, with the rest retrieved from reference TRBV30 and TRBJ1-1, is SQTIHQWPATLVQPVGSPLSLECTVEGTSNPNLYWYRQAAGRGLQLLFYSVGIGQISSEVPQNLSASRPQDRQFILSSKKLLLSDSGFYLCAWSAVQNTEAFFGQGTRLTVV.

The rearrangement uses TRBV7-8 and TRBJ1-2; 7 bases map to TRBD1. Germline V gene lookup returns CDR1 SGHVS and CDR2 FQNEAQ. The junction had 7 bases not matched to a gene; V was cut back by 1 base and J by 5 bases. The CDR3 length is 15 residues. The CDR3 region has the DNA TGTGCCAGCAGCTTAGGGGTGGGGACAGATTATGGCTACACCTTC. Its protein is CASSLGVGTDYGYTF.

Of note for this clone: One end of the junction varies from germline; a read error may be responsible. This sequence joins TRBV7-9 and TRBJ2-7; 7 bases line up with TRBD1. Per germline, CDR1 SEHNR and CDR2 FQNEAQ (reference sequence). The CDR3 is 17 amino acids. This chain's CDR3 is CSSSLSGQGEIDDEQYF. DNA for the CDR3: TGTTCCAGCAGCTTGTCCGGCCAGGGGGAAATTGATGACGAGCAGTACTTC.

The V gene is TRBV27, the J gene TRBJ1-5; D is possibly TRBD1 (5 bases). This CDR3 contains 14 residues. Trimming removed 2 bases at V and 7 bases at J, with 12 bases between. Germline values: CDR1 MNHEY, CDR2 SMNVEV (reference sequence). CDR3 protein: CASSLGRGGQPQHF. In nucleotides, the CDR3 is TGTGCCAGCAGTTTAGGCCGGGGGGGACAGCCCCAGCATTTT.

The rearrangement joins TRBV19 to TRBJ1-5; the D is unclear. V lost 6 bases to trimming and J lost 3 bases, with 9 bases between them. Germline V gives CDR1 LNHDA, CDR2 SQIVND (reference sequence). This CDR3 is 13 amino acids long. In nucleotides, the CDR3 is TGTGCCAGTAGGTGGCGGTCCAATCAGCCCCAGCATTTT. Protein product: CASRWRSNQPQHF. Full variable domain (remainder filled in from reference TRBV19 and TRBJ1-5): DGGITQSPKYLFRKEGQNVTLSCEQNLNHDAMYWYRQDPGQGLRLIYYSQIVNDFQKGDIAEGYSVSREKKESFPLTVTSAQKNPTAFYLCASRWRSNQPQHFGDGTRLSIL.

Turning to this clone: Other nucleotide sequences from this sample produce the same CDR3. The chain carries TRBV5-4 and TRBJ1-6, with 7 positions matching TRBD1. The germline V gene has CDR1 SGHNT and CDR2 YYREEE (reference sequence). V trimming: 0 bases; J trimming: 8 bases; junction bases outside the gene matches: 2. The CDR3 length is 14 residues. The CDR3, as DNA: TGTGCCAGCAGCTTGGGACAGGGAGATTCACCCCTCCACTTT. This gives the protein CASSLGQGDSPLHF.

This chain's CDR3 is CASSQSLTGELGYEQYF. DNA of the CDR3: TGTGCCAGCAGCCAAAGCCTCACCGGGGAGCTGGGGTACGAGCAGTACTTC. V gene TRBV4-2 combines with J gene TRBJ2-7; perhaps TRBD2 as D (5 bases). Germline V gene lookup returns CDR1 LGHNA and CDR2 YNFKEQ. The V end lost 2 bases, the J end lost 4 bases, and 21 bases lay between the germline ends. The CDR3 has 17 amino acids.

The chain uses TRBV6-1 and TRBJ1-2; D call uncertain. Germline loops: CDR1 MNHNS, CDR2 SASEGT. The CDR3 loop spans 12 amino acids. Deletions cut 4 bases from V and 4 bases from J, with 7 bases between. For the CDR3, the DNA is TGTGCCAGCAGTGCCAGCGTCTATGGCTACACCTTC. Translating gives CASSASVYGYTF.

The genes are TRBV4-1 and TRBJ2-5, with TRBD1 matching 9 bases. This CDR3 contains 16 residues. V lost 1 base to trimming and J lost 2 bases; unmatched junction nucleotides: 5. The germline gives CDR1 MGHRA, CDR2 YSYEKL. The DNA for the CDR3 is TGCGCCAGCAGCCAAGCCCCTGGGACAGGGCAAGAGACCCAGTACTTC. Its translation is CASSQAPGTGQETQYF.

The chain recombines TRBV5-1 with TRBJ2-7; D is unclear. V lost 4 bases and J 0 bases, leaving 8 bases between the germline ends. Germline V lookup: CDR1 SGHRS, CDR2 YFSETQ. The length of the CDR3 is 13 residues. The CDR3 DNA sequence: TGCGCCAGCAGCACTGCCCCCTCCTACGAGCAGTACTTC. The encoded protein is CASSTAPSYEQYF.

This clone was detected only once. The chain recombines TRBV18 with TRBJ1-2, with D unresolved. This CDR3 comprises 12 residues. V was cut by 0 bases and J by 7 bases, with 6 bases left in between. Germline V gene sequence: CDR1 KGHSH, CDR2 LQKENI. The CDR3 loop is CASSPPASGYTF. Here the CDR3 DNA reads TGTGCCAGCTCACCACCGGCATCTGGCTACACCTTC.

This chain connects TRBV5-1 to TRBJ1-1, with 8 bases lining up with TRBD1. Germline CDR1 reads SGHRS; CDR2 reads YFSETQ. The CDR3 is 14 residues long. V shed 4 bases and J 3 bases; nucleotides not matched to a gene: 5. In DNA, the CDR3 is TGCGCCAGCAGCCTCACGGACAGGGACACTGAAGCTTTCTTT. Its protein is CASSLTDRDTEAFF.